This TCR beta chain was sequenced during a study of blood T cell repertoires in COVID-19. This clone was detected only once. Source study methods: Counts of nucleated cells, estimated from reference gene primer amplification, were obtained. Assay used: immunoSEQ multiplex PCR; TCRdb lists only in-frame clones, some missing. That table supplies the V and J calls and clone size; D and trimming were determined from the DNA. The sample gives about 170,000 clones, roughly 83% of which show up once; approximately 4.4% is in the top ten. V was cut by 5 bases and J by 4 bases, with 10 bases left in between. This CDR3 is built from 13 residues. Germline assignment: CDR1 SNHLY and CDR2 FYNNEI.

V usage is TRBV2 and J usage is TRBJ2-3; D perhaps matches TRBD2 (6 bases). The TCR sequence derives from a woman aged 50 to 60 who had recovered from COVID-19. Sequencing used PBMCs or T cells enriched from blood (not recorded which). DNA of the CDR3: TGTGCCAGCAGTCGGGGGATCGCAGATACGCAGTATTTT. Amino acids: CASSRGIADTQYF.